This T cell receptor beta chain emerged from a study of blood T cell repertoires in COVID-19. Across the whole study: The United States, Italy and Spain supplied acute and convalescent COVID-19 samples.

This CDR3 is 15 amino acids long. Germline V lookup: CDR1 SGHDT, CDR2 YYEEEE. The V and J ends lost 0 bases and 2 bases respectively, with 8 bases between them. In the original processing: By means of reference gene primer amplification, nucleated cell counts were estimated. Generated by immunoSEQ multiplex PCR, the TCRdb table keeps only in-frame clones and is missing some. V, J and clone size are those of that table, while D and trimming were read from the DNA. The sample includes 650,000 to 800,000 clones, about nine tenths of them seen just once. This receptor was taken from a woman younger than 35 with acute or convalescent COVID-19. The chain joins TRBV5-6 to TRBJ1-4; D not certain. The source material was peripheral blood. The CDR3 DNA is TGTGCCAGCAGCTTGGTTTCCCAGACTAATGAAAAACTGTTTTTT. It yields the protein CASSLVSQTNEKLFF.